The next 2 T cell receptor beta chains were all read from a single sample in a study of blood T cell repertoires in COVID-19. Assay used: immunoSEQ multiplex PCR; TCRdb lists only in-frame clones, some missing. The sample records 200,000 to 300,000 clones, 80% to 85% being singletons. Material: peripheral blood. The receptors originated from a man in his 60s with acute or convalescent COVID-19.

J is TRBJ2-2 and V is TRBV4-1; no reliable D call. The germline V gene has CDR1 MGHRA and CDR2 YSYEKL. The CDR3 has 14 residues. V gave up 0 bases and J gave up 3 bases, with 5 bases separating them. CDR3 residues: CASSQDEDTGELFF. The CDR3 nucleotides are TGCGCCAGCAGCCAAGACGAGGACACCGGGGAGCTGTTTTTT.

V is TRBV4-3 and J is TRBJ1-2; TRBD1 matches at 9 bases. CDR3 size: 15 residues. Germline loops: CDR1 LGHNA, CDR2 YSLEER. Trimming removed 4 bases from V and 7 bases from J; junction bases left unmatched: 10. The CDR3 is CASSLGQGKVGGYTF. CDR3 nucleotides: TGCGCCAGCAGCCTTGGACAGGGGAAGGTCGGTGGCTACACCTTC.